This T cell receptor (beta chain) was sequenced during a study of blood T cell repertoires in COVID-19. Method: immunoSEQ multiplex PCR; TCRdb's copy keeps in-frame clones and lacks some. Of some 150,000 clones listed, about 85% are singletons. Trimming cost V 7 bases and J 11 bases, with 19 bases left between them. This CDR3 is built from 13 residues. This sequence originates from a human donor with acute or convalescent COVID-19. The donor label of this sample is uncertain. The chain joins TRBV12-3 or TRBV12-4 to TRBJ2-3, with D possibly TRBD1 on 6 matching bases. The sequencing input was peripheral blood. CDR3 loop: CASKNGQLERQYF. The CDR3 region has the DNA TGTGCCAGCAAGAACGGACAGCTCGAAAGGCAGTATTTT.